These 28 T cell receptor beta chains share one sample of origin, sequenced in a study of blood T cells in healthy people across ages. A J-beta primer mix and a sample-barcoded 5' primer were used in a second PCR of about 7 to 12 cycles. TCRdb ran MiXCR on the 5' RACE reads and lists one entry per CDR3 protein. The sample yields about 1.4 million distinct CDR3 sequences, roughly 64% seen once. The material sequenced was blood. The receptors derive from a man aged 18-30 years in good health.

The genes are TRBV5-5 and TRBJ2-7; D remains ambiguous. Germline V gives CDR1 SGHKS, CDR2 YYEKEE (reference sequence). Trimming removed 6 bases from V and 2 bases from J, with 12 bases in between. The CDR3 contains 13 residues. Here the CDR3 reads CASISQTTYEQYF. DNA of the CDR3: TGTGCCAGCATAAGCCAAACAACCTACGAGCAGTACTTC.

This clonotype has only a few counts. The chain couples TRBV20-1 to TRBJ2-4; D uncertain. The J call could be wrong; TRBJ2-7 is a better fit for the DNA end. The CDR3 extends over 16 amino acids. Germline values: CDR1 DFQATT, CDR2 SNEGSKA (reference sequence). The CDR3 DNA reads TGCAGTGCTAGAGGATCATGGGCAGTAGACCCCTACGAGCAGTACTTC. Translation: CSARGSWAVDPYEQYF.

This clonotype was counted a few times. The rearrangement links TRBV7-2 to TRBJ2-6; no reliable D call. V lost 3 bases, J lost 0 bases, and 9 bases lay in between. The CDR3 is made up of 16 amino acids. In germline, CDR1 is SGHTA, CDR2 FQGNSA. The CDR3 loop is CASSLSGPSGANVLTF. The CDR3 DNA is TGTGCCAGCAGCTTGTCTGGGCCCTCTGGGGCCAACGTCCTGACTTTC.

V gene TRBV5-1 combines with J gene TRBJ2-3; 9 bases are shared with TRBD1. Germline V gene data show CDR1 as SGHRS and CDR2 as YFSETQ. The V and J ends lost 4 bases and 3 bases, in that order; junction bases with no gene match: 15. The CDR3 covers 18 residues. The CDR3 protein is CASSARNRGRRYTDTQYF. CDR3 nucleotide sequence: TGCGCCAGCAGCGCCAGGAACAGGGGGCGCAGGTATACAGATACGCAGTATTTT.

Comments on this clonotype: One end of the junction varies from germline; a read error may be responsible. The V gene is TRBV7-2, the J gene TRBJ2-1; 14 positions match TRBD2. Germline CDR1 reads SGHTA; CDR2 reads FQGNSA. The CDR3 is made up of 20 amino acids. As DNA, the CDR3 is TGTGCCAGCAGCCTAGCGTCGGGACTAGCGGGAGTGCGACCTTACAATGAGCAGTTCTTC. This codes for CASSLASGLAGVRPYNEQFF. Together with reference TRBV7-2 and TRBJ2-1, the CDR3 gives the full variable domain: GAGVSQSPSNKVTEKGKDVELRCDPISGHTALYWYRQSLGQGLEFLIYFQGNSAPDKSGLPSDRFSAERTGGSVSTLTIQRTQQEDSAVYLCASSLASGLAGVRPYNEQFFGPGTRLTVL.

The chain is built from TRBV4-2 and TRBJ1-1, with D perhaps TRBD1 (6 bases). With 0 bases removed from V and 2 bases from J, the gap between germline ends came to 13 bases. The CDR3 is 16 amino acids. Germline CDR1 reads LGHNA; CDR2 reads YNFKEQ. The CDR3 coding sequence is TGTGCCAGCAGCCAAGAGGGGAGACAGGCTAACACTGAAGCTTTCTTT. This gives the protein CASSQEGRQANTEAFF.

The V and J genes are TRBV29-1 and TRBJ1-4; D is unclear. CDR3 size: 12 residues. The germline V and J ends were trimmed by 4 bases and 2 bases, with 5 bases remaining between them. CDR1 is SQVTM, CDR2 ANQGSEA, per germline. For the CDR3, the DNA is TGCAGCGTTGGGGAGACTAATGAAAAACTGTTTTTT. As protein: CSVGETNEKLFF.

The CDR3 loop is CASSSGSGGPRETQYF. CDR3 DNA: TGTGCCAGCAGTTCGGGTAGCGGGGGCCCACGAGAGACCCAGTACTTC. The chain joins TRBV6-2 or TRBV6-3 to TRBJ2-5; 9 positions agree with TRBD2. The length of the CDR3 is 16 residues. The germline gives CDR1 MNHEY, CDR2 SVGEGT. The V segment lost 4 bases and the J segment 4 bases; nucleotides outside the gene matches: 10.

This sequence joins TRBV2 and TRBJ2-3, with D unresolved. The germline V gene has CDR1 SNHLY and CDR2 FYNNEI. Trimming pared 6 bases from V and 0 bases from J, leaving 13 bases between. This CDR3 comprises 15 residues. CDR3 amino acids: CASSRARASTDTQYF. DNA of the CDR3: TGTGCCAGCAGCCGGGCTCGGGCTAGCACAGATACGCAGTATTTT.

This clonotype was observed once. The V gene is TRBV12-3 or TRBV12-4, the J gene TRBJ2-3, with D unclear. This CDR3 contains 15 residues. Trimming stripped 7 bases from V and 1 base from J, with 15 bases between. CDR3 sequence (DNA): TGTGCCAGCACCCCCGGTCTGACTCGCACAGATACGCAGTATTTT. Amino acid sequence: CASTPGLTRTDTQYF.

The V call is TRBV7-8, the J call TRBJ2-1; no clear D gene. The V gene lost 4 bases and the J gene lost 4 bases, with 14 bases spanning the gap. The CDR3 loop spans 15 amino acids. The germline V gene has CDR1 SGHVS and CDR2 FQNEAQ. The CDR3, as DNA: TGTGCCAGCAGCTGCCCGACATTTGGGTACAATGAGCAGTTCTTC. Amino acid sequence: CASSCPTFGYNEQFF.

This clonotype came up a few times. The junction does not match germline at one end; this may be a read error. J is TRBJ1-2 and V is TRBV20-1, with D possibly being TRBD1 (5 bases). The CDR3 loop spans 14 amino acids. Germline V CDR1 and CDR2: DFQATT, SNEGSKA (reference sequence). CDR3 region: CSARDPAGYYGYTF. In nucleotides, the CDR3 is TGCAGTGCTAGAGATCCAGCAGGGTACTACGGCTACACCTTC.

This chain links TRBV11-1 with TRBJ1-2, with TRBD1 matching 7 bases. CDR1 SGHAT and CDR2 FQDESV come from the germline V gene (reference sequence). The CDR3 contains 13 residues. V was clipped by 4 bases and J by 8 bases; unmatched bases: 7. This chain's CDR3 is CASSSTGNVGYTF. DNA for the CDR3: TGTGCCAGCAGCTCGACAGGGAATGTGGGCTACACCTTC.

The CDR3 here is CASSPRGHAYEQYF. For the CDR3, the DNA is TGCGCCAGCAGCCCCCGGGGACATGCCTACGAGCAGTACTTC. J is TRBJ2-7 and V is TRBV4-3; D is perhaps TRBD1 (6 bases). CDR1 is LGHNA, CDR2 YSLEER, per germline. CDR3 length: 14 amino acids. Trimming cost V 4 bases and J 2 bases, with 12 bases left between them.

The chain joins TRBV5-1 to TRBJ2-1; tentatively, D is TRBD1 (7 bases). Deletions cut 5 bases from V and 3 bases from J, with 18 bases between. Per germline, CDR1 SGHRS and CDR2 YFSETQ. The CDR3 contains 16 residues. The chain's CDR3 is CASRGGTENFYNEQFF. CDR3 coding DNA: TGCGCCAGCAGAGGGGGGACAGAGAATTTCTACAATGAGCAGTTCTTC.

The chain combines TRBV4-2 with TRBJ1-3; D is unresolved. The CDR3 runs to 13 residues. Germline CDR1 LGHNA, CDR2 YNFKEQ. V was pared by 0 bases and J by 4 bases, with 4 bases between. The DNA of the CDR3 is TGTGCCAGCAGCCAAGATAGGGGAAACACCATATATTTT. Translation gives CASSQDRGNTIYF.

In this sample, this clonotype turned up a few times. The chain uses TRBV6-5 and TRBJ1-2, with D maybe TRBD1 (5 bases). The CDR3 runs to 11 residues. With 6 bases removed from V and 8 bases from J, the gap between germline ends came to 10 bases. Germline lookup yields CDR1 MNHEY and CDR2 SVGAGI. DNA of the CDR3: TGTGCCAGCAGCCAGGGTCACGGCTACACCTTC. It specifies CASSQGHGYTF.

The chain couples TRBV10-3 to TRBJ2-7; possible D gene TRBD2, 6 bases. This CDR3 spans 15 amino acids. The V gene lost 3 bases and the J gene lost 0 bases, with 12 bases spanning the gap. From germline, CDR1 is ENHRY and CDR2 SYGVKD. The CDR3 loop reads CAISDASESSYEQYF. The CDR3 bases are TGTGCCATCAGTGATGCTAGCGAGAGCTCCTACGAGCAGTACTTC.

The J gene is TRBJ2-4, the V gene TRBV28, with unresolved D. The J call is uncertain, as TRBJ2-7 better fits the DNA end. This CDR3 is 14 amino acids long. Germline CDR1 MDHEN, CDR2 SYDVKM. CDR3 nucleotides: TGTGCCAGCAGTTATTGCGCAGGAGCTTACGAGCAGTACTTC. Encoded protein: CASSYCAGAYEQYF.

The sample holds a few counts of this clonotype. This chain joins TRBV28 and TRBJ1-5; no firm D call. Trimming took off 5 bases at V and 10 bases at J, with 15 bases between the two ends. In germline, CDR1 is MDHEN, CDR2 SYDVKM. CDR3 length: 13 residues. The CDR3 nucleotides read TGTGCCAGCAGTATCCCAACGACGGACCCCCAGCATTTT. This gives the protein CASSIPTTDPQHF.

The chain uses TRBV12-3 or TRBV12-4 and TRBJ1-6; the D is unclear. V lost 5 bases and J lost 8, with 10 bases in between. The CDR3 is 13 residues long. The CDR3 region has the DNA TGTGCCAGCAGTGTCCAGGTGGATTCACCCCTCCACTTT. Translated: CASSVQVDSPLHF.

In this sample, this clonotype turned up a few times. The rearrangement links TRBV29-1 to TRBJ2-5; 9 bases line up with TRBD2. The CDR3 spans 12 residues. V shed 7 bases, J shed 11 bases, and the junction held 11 bases outside the gene matches. CDR1 SQVTM and CDR2 ANQGSEA come from the germline V gene. CDR3 DNA: TGCAGCGCTAAACTAGCGGGCAATGAGCAGTACTTC. Residues: CSAKLAGNEQYF. Based on the CDR3 plus reference TRBV29-1 and TRBJ2-5, the full variable domain is SAVISQKPSRDICQRGTSLTIQCQVDSQVTMMFWYRQQPGQSLTLIATANQGSEATYESGFVIDKFPISRPNLTFSTLTVSNMSPEDSSIYLCSAKLAGNEQYFGPGTRLLVL.

This sequence joins TRBV11-2 and TRBJ2-3; TRBD2 agrees at 9 bases. V lost 5 bases, J lost 2 bases, and 5 bases stayed unmatched. The V gene's germline CDR1 is SGHAT and CDR2 FQNNGV. The CDR3 length is 15 residues. CDR3 DNA: TGTGCCAGCAGCCCTGGACTAGCGAACACAGATACGCAGTATTTT. It encodes CASSPGLANTDTQYF. Full variable domain (rest looked up from reference TRBV11-2 and TRBJ2-3): EAGVAQSPRYKIIEKRQSVAFWCNPISGHATLYWYQQILGQGPKLLIQFQNNGVVDDSQLPKDRFSAERLKGVDSTLKIQPAKLEDSAVYLCASSPGLANTDTQYFGPGTRLTVL.

J is TRBJ2-6 and V is TRBV7-2; D gene ambiguous. Germline V gene data show CDR1 as SGHTA and CDR2 as FQGNSA. V lost 0 bases and J lost 2, with 14 bases in between. The CDR3 sequence is 18 residues long. For the CDR3, the DNA is TGTGCCAGCAGCTTAGCAATGGTTCTCCTGCCTGGGGCCAACGTCCTGACTTTC. Translated, it gives CASSLAMVLLPGANVLTF.

This clonotype was picked up a small number of times. The gene calls are TRBV4-1 and TRBJ1-4, with D hard to call. This CDR3 has 13 amino acids. The V end lost 4 bases, the J end lost 5 bases, and 8 bases lay between the germline ends. Germline V gene data show CDR1 as MGHRA and CDR2 as YSYEKL. The CDR3 is CASSRPENEKLFF. CDR3 coding DNA: TGCGCCAGCAGCCGACCTGAGAATGAAAAACTGTTTTTT.

The rearrangement links TRBV7-9 to TRBJ2-4; D gene unclear. The V gene lost 1 base and the J gene lost 6 bases, with 7 bases spanning the gap. The CDR3 length is 13 residues. Germline loops: CDR1 SEHNR, CDR2 FQNEAQ (reference sequence). CDR3 nucleotides: TGTGCCAGCAGCTTAGGTTCAGGAAACATTCAGTACTTC. It encodes CASSLGSGNIQYF. Looking up the rest from reference TRBV7-9 and TRBJ2-4 gives the full variable domain: DTGVSQNPRHKITKRGQNVTFRCDPISEHNRLYWYRQTLGQGPEFLTYFQNEAQLEKSRLLSDRFSAERPKGSFSTLEIQRTEQGDSAMYLCASSLGSGNIQYFGAGTRLSVL.

The rearrangement uses TRBV27 and TRBJ2-3; unclear D gene. The CDR3 sequence is 13 residues long. The V gene's germline CDR1 is MNHEY and CDR2 SMNVEV (reference sequence). Trimming pared 7 bases from V and 10 bases from J, leaving 18 bases between. CDR3 region: CASKNQEELAQYF. In DNA, the CDR3 is TGTGCCAGCAAGAATCAAGAGGAATTGGCGCAGTATTTT.

The chain is built from TRBV20-1 and TRBJ1-4; the D is unclear. The CDR3 has 13 residues. Per the germline V gene, CDR1 is DFQATT and CDR2 is SNEGSKA (reference sequence). The V end was cut by 5 bases, the J end by 0 bases, with 7 bases between. The CDR3 nucleotides are TGCAGTGCTTACACAGCAACTAATGAAAAACTGTTTTTT. As protein: CSAYTATNEKLFF.